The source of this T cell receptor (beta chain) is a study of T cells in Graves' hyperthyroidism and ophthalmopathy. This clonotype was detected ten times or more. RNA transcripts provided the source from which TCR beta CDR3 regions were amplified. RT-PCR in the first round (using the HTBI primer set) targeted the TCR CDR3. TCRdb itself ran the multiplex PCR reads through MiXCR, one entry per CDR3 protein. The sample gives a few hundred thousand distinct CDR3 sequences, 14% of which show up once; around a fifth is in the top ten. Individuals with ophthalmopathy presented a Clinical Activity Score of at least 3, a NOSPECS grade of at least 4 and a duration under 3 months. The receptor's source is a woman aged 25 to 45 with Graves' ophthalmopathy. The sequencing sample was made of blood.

CDR3 in amino acids: CASSVAPDRVYSPLHF. The CDR3 nucleotides are TGTGCCAGCAGCGTAGCCCCTGACAGGGTTTATTCACCCCTCCACTTT. This chain uses TRBV9 with TRBJ1-6, with 7 positions matching TRBD1. The trim removed 0 bases at V and 8 bases at J, leaving 8 bases unmatched. CDR3 length equals 16 residues. The V gene's germline CDR1 is SGDLS and CDR2 YYNGEE.